This T cell receptor (beta chain) was recorded in a study of T-cell reconstitution after alpha-beta-depleted transplantation in children (dated by TCRdb to the mid-2010s). At the level of the whole study: T-cell immune reconstitution after TCRalphabeta/CD19-depleted allogeneic hematopoietic cell transplantation in children was quantitatively tracked in the study by means of TCR repertoire profiling. The paper's findings and limits, for the study overall: In some patients, the high TCRbeta diversity seen at day 60 was put down to recipient T cells and intrathymic progenitors that had survived conditioning. The frequencies of hyperexpanded clones fell over the following months, and after one year, T-cell counts and TCRbeta diversity were mostly attributed to newly produced T cells. About two months after transplant, the apparently early recovery of alphabetaT-cell counts reportedly depended on just several hundred clones that had expanded rapidly and came from non-depleted graft cells.

The library relied on PCR. Sequencing relied on an Illumina HiSeq 2500. TCR libraries were prepared with molecular barcoding, using unique molecular identifiers to normalize TCRbeta repertoire quantification. The raw public data were reprocessed by TCRdb itself: fastp quality trimming at Q25, MiXCR clonotype calling, in-frame beta chains only. Every distinct CDR3 protein forms one entry, paired with its most common genes and DNA. The sample contains 200,000 to 250,000 distinct CDR3 sequences, 5.5% to 7% of them found a single time. 5.5% to 6.5% of the sample lies in the top ten. Unmatched junction bases come to 10, with V trimmed by 7 bases and J by 7 bases. The CDR3 sequence holds 14 residues, the cysteine and phenylalanine included. This entry keeps only the CDR3 DNA: 42 bases, framed from base 1. Regarding this clonotype: Its antigen is still unknown. Qualities for individual bases were not recorded, and no much larger clone is one base off.

This sample's treatment or condition label indicates: allogeneic hematopoietic cell transplantation with graft depleted of TCRalphabeta T cells and CD19 B cells. Transplant recipients were children who received TCRalphabeta/CD19-depleted allogeneic hematopoietic cell grafts. The chain uses TRBV12-3 or TRBV12-4 and TRBJ1-5, and TRBD1 aligns with 7 junction nucleotides. The sequences come from PBMCs, collected before TCRalphabeta/CD19-depleted stem cell transplant. This receptor was identified in a boy aged 2 to 10 with acute lymphoblastic leukemia, due to receive a stem cell transplant. The CDR3 region reads CASTEGATTQPQHF. The DNA sequence is given as TGTGCCAGCACCGAGGGGGCCACTACCCAGCCCCAGCATTTT.